A selection of T cell receptor beta chains follows, all from one sample in a study of blood T cell repertoires in COVID-19. Sequencing used immunoSEQ multiplex PCR; TCRdb keeps in-frame clones, though not all of them. This table has under 250,000 clones, approximately 80% appearing once. The sample taken for sequencing was peripheral blood. These receptors originate from a woman aged 70-85 years with acute or convalescent COVID-19. Both conserved end residues are part of each CDR3. D genes are given only for firm matches. Clone size is shown for a subset of rows, as once, few, many or a class of expanded clone.

j_call,clone_size,v_call,d_call,cdr3_aa,cdr3_nt
TRBJ1-5,-,TRBV15,TRBD1,CATSVSGQGNQPQHF,TGTGCCACCAGCGTATCGGGACAGGGGAATCAGCCCCAGCATTTT
TRBJ1-4,-,TRBV24-1,TRBD1,CATSDRGTGEVEKLFF,TGTGCCACCAGTGATCGGGGGACAGGGGAGGTTGAAAAACTGTTTTTT
TRBJ2-1,once,TRBV7-9,TRBD2,CASSEPGLAGANNEQFF,TGTGCCAGCAGCGAACCGGGACTAGCGGGCGCCAACAATGAGCAGTTCTTC
TRBJ2-3,-,TRBV7-2,-,CASSTGISTDTQYF,TGTGCCAGCAGTACAGGGATTAGCACAGATACGCAGTATTTT
TRBJ1-1,-,TRBV5-6,-,CASSFYTEAFF,TGTGCCAGCAGCTTTTATACTGAAGCTTTCTTT
TRBJ1-3,-,TRBV19,TRBD1,CASTPRTGAIYF,TGTGCCAGTACCCCCCGGACAGGGGCCATATATTTT
TRBJ1-2,-,TRBV7-9,TRBD1,CASSLPGGNYGYTF,TGTGCCAGCAGCTTACCAGGGGGCAACTATGGCTACACCTTC
TRBJ1-4,few,TRBV4-1,TRBD1,CASSQGQGVRNEKLFF,TGCGCCAGCAGCCAAGGACAGGGGGTTAGGAATGAAAAACTGTTTTTT
TRBJ1-3,-,TRBV2,TRBD1,CASNRDRENTIYF,TGTGCCAGCAACCGGGACAGGGAAAACACCATATATTTT
TRBJ1-4,-,TRBV6-2/TRBV6-3,TRBD1,CASSYDRGGSNEKLFF,TGTGCCAGCAGTTACGACAGGGGAGGATCTAATGAAAAACTGTTTTTT
TRBJ2-1,few,TRBV19,TRBD1,CASNPTGDSYNEQFF,TGTGCCAGTAACCCCACAGGGGATTCCTACAATGAGCAGTTCTTC
TRBJ1-6,-,TRBV19,TRBD1,CASSDQGAPSPLHF,TGTGCCAGTAGTGATCAGGGGGCGCCTTCACCCCTCCACTTT
TRBJ2-5,-,TRBV30,TRBD1,CAWSRGQGDQETQYF,TGTGCCTGGAGCAGGGGACAGGGAGACCAAGAGACCCAGTACTTC
TRBJ1-1,-,TRBV6-2/TRBV6-3,-,CASSFNRANTEAFF,TGTGCCAGCAGTTTTAACAGAGCGAACACTGAAGCTTTCTTT
TRBJ2-4,-,TRBV6-5,-,CASSSLGHRFKNIQYF,TGTGCCAGCAGTTCTTTGGGACACCGATTCAAAAACATTCAGTACTTC
TRBJ2-7,-,TRBV18,TRBD1,CASSPRQGPIYEQYF,TGTGCCAGCTCACCAAGACAGGGACCCATCTACGAGCAGTACTTC
TRBJ2-2,once,TRBV10-3,-,CAISESTTANTGELFF,TGTGCCATCAGTGAGTCGACGACAGCGAACACCGGGGAGCTGTTTTTT
TRBJ1-1,-,TRBV10-1,-,CASKGSTGTLNTEAFF,TGCGCCAGTAAAGGGAGTACCGGGACACTGAACACTGAAGCTTTCTTT
TRBJ1-1,-,TRBV11-2,TRBD1,CASSTGQATNTEAFF,TGTGCCAGCAGCACCGGACAGGCCACGAACACTGAAGCTTTCTTT
TRBJ1-5,-,TRBV28,TRBD1,CASSRTGGRHQPQHF,TGTGCCAGCAGCCGAACAGGGGGCCGGCATCAGCCCCAGCATTTT
TRBJ1-2,-,TRBV7-2,TRBD1,CASSTDRGYGYTF,TGTGCCAGCAGCACCGACAGGGGGTATGGCTACACCTTC
TRBJ1-1,few,TRBV7-9,TRBD1,CASMVRGQAEAFF,TGTGCCAGCATGGTGAGGGGGCAGGCTGAAGCTTTCTTT
TRBJ1-2,-,TRBV7-2,TRBD1,CASSTGQAPNYGYTF,TGTGCCAGCAGTACCGGACAGGCGCCGAACTATGGCTACACCTTC
TRBJ1-4,-,TRBV6-5,-,CASSYSRVDLGGKLFF,TGTGCCAGCAGTTACTCGAGAGTCGATCTGGGGGGAAAACTGTTTTTT
TRBJ1-3,-,TRBV6-1,TRBD1,CASSEAGQGAGNTIYF,TGTGCCAGCAGTGAAGCGGGACAGGGGGCTGGAAACACCATATATTTT
TRBJ2-3,-,TRBV6-1,-,CASSEGTVSTDTQYF,TGTGCCAGCAGTGAAGGAACAGTTAGCACAGATACGCAGTATTTT
TRBJ1-1,-,TRBV3-1/TRBV3-2,TRBD1,CASGQGLNTEAFF,TGTGCCAGCGGACAGGGTCTGAACACTGAAGCTTTCTTT
TRBJ1-6,-,TRBV10-1,TRBD1,CASSVPGGPLHF,TGCGCCAGCAGTGTCCCAGGGGGACCCCTCCACTTT
TRBJ1-1,-,TRBV15,-,CATSRERYTEAFF,TGTGCCACCAGCAGAGAGAGGTATACTGAAGCTTTCTTT
TRBJ2-2,-,TRBV6-5,TRBD1,CASIRTGGTGELFF,TGTGCCAGCATAAGGACAGGGGGCACCGGGGAGCTGTTTTTT
TRBJ1-4,-,TRBV4-2,TRBD1,CASTTRQGGNEKLFF,TGTGCCAGCACCACAAGACAGGGCGGTAATGAAAAACTGTTTTTT
TRBJ2-1,-,TRBV5-4,TRBD2,CASSARGGVAYNEQFF,TGTGCCAGCAGTGCCCGCGGGGGGGTAGCCTACAATGAGCAGTTCTTC
TRBJ2-1,once,TRBV11-3,-,CASSSDSYYNEQFF,TGTGCCAGCAGCTCCGACAGCTACTACAATGAGCAGTTCTTC
TRBJ2-5,-,TRBV7-9,TRBD2,CASSLGPTSAQETQYF,TGTGCCAGCAGCTTAGGCCCTACTAGCGCTCAAGAGACCCAGTACTTC
TRBJ1-1,-,TRBV6-4,TRBD1,CASRQQGANTEAFF,TGTGCCAGCAGGCAACAGGGGGCGAACACTGAAGCTTTCTTT
TRBJ2-2,-,TRBV5-1,TRBD2,CASSLEGGTSGYTGELFF,TGCGCCAGCAGCTTGGAAGGCGGTACTAGCGGGTACACCGGGGAGCTGTTTTTT
TRBJ2-5,-,TRBV18,TRBD1,CASSLRQGARETQYF,TGTGCCAGCTCACTCCGACAGGGGGCGCGAGAGACCCAGTACTTC
TRBJ1-5,-,TRBV9,TRBD1,CASSVGWQGAQPQHF,TGTGCCAGCAGCGTAGGTTGGCAGGGGGCTCAGCCCCAGCATTTT
TRBJ1-6,-,TRBV6-1,TRBD1,CASSELGQGNSPLHF,TGTGCCAGCAGTGAACTAGGACAGGGTAATTCACCCCTCCACTTT
TRBJ1-3,few,TRBV6-1,TRBD1,CASSEVLGTAGNTIYF,TGTGCCAGCAGTGAAGTCCTCGGGACAGCTGGAAACACCATATATTTT
TRBJ1-6,-,TRBV5-6,-,CASSFGGSNSPLHF,TGTGCCAGCAGCTTCGGGGGTTCCAATTCACCCCTCCACTTT
TRBJ2-5,-,TRBV10-2,-,CASSRQQIQETQYF,TGCGCCAGCAGCCGTCAACAAATACAAGAGACCCAGTACTTC
TRBJ1-1,-,TRBV6-1,-,CASTPPGNTEAFF,TGTGCCAGCACGCCCCCGGGGAACACTGAAGCTTTCTTT
TRBJ1-1,once,TRBV18,-,CASSPSAPVQGVSTEAFF,TGTGCCAGCTCACCTTCCGCGCCGGTACAGGGTGTAAGCACTGAAGCTTTCTTT
TRBJ1-2,-,TRBV12-3/TRBV12-4,-,CASTRNYGYTF,TGTGCCAGCACCAGGAACTATGGCTACACCTTC
TRBJ1-4,-,TRBV4-2,-,CASSQETVLNEKLFF,TGTGCCAGCAGCCAGGAGACAGTGCTTAATGAAAAACTGTTTTTT
TRBJ1-6,-,TRBV9,-,CASSSRDTLALHF,TGTGCCAGCAGCTCCCGGGACACTCTCGCCCTCCACTTT
TRBJ1-1,-,TRBV19,-,CASSPRGRNTEAFF,TGTGCCAGTAGTCCCAGGGGTCGGAACACTGAAGCTTTCTTT
TRBJ2-5,-,TRBV18,TRBD2,CASSPPSGGETQYF,TGTGCCAGCTCACCACCTAGCGGGGGCGAGACCCAGTACTTC
TRBJ1-3,-,TRBV4-3,TRBD1,CASSRLTGAGNTIYF,TGCGCCAGCAGCCGATTGACAGGGGCTGGAAACACCATATATTTT
TRBJ2-3,many,TRBV5-5,-,CASSFGLGGDTQYF,TGTGCCAGCAGCTTCGGACTAGGGGGAGATACGCAGTATTTT
TRBJ2-1,few,TRBV19,TRBD2,CASSTVGLGLNEQFF,TGTGCCAGTAGTACGGTGGGACTAGGGTTGAATGAGCAGTTCTTC
TRBJ1-5,-,TRBV7-6,TRBD1,CASSTYSGGQPQHF,TGTGCCAGCAGCACCTATTCAGGGGGCCAGCCCCAGCATTTT
TRBJ2-3,-,TRBV5-6,-,CASSPAGTRGLIGTDTQYF,TGTGCCAGCAGCCCGGCCGGGACTCGCGGGCTCATAGGGACAGATACGCAGTATTTT
TRBJ2-3,few,TRBV11-2,-,CASSSLRADTQYF,TGTGCCAGCAGCTCCCTCAGGGCAGATACGCAGTATTTT
TRBJ2-7,-,TRBV6-6,TRBD1,CASRGVLTGDEQYF,TGTGCCAGCAGGGGGGTTCTCACAGGGGACGAGCAGTACTTC
TRBJ2-3,few,TRBV28,TRBD2,CASSSSGGADTQYF,TGTGCCAGCAGTTCTAGCGGGGGGGCAGATACGCAGTATTTT
TRBJ1-4,-,TRBV19,-,CASSIGIATNEKLFF,TGTGCCAGTAGTATAGGCATAGCAACTAATGAAAAACTGTTTTTT
TRBJ2-7,-,TRBV7-8,-,CASSLGTQHRTSYEQYF,TGTGCCAGCAGCCTCGGGACACAACACAGAACCTCCTACGAGCAGTACTTC
TRBJ1-5,-,TRBV6-2/TRBV6-3,-,CASSTKYRYSNQPQHF,TGTGCCAGCAGTACTAAATACAGGTATAGCAATCAGCCCCAGCATTTT